Listed below are T cell receptor beta chains from one sample, sequenced in a study of OX40 agonist ivuxolimab in advanced cancers. TCRdb keeps only in-frame clones here, not all; method: immunoSEQ multiplex PCR. The table shows approximately 68,000 clones, with 80% to 90% occurring only once. The sample was CD4+ or CD8+ T cells sorted from blood, taken in a trial of the OX40 agonist ivuxolimab. The origin of the receptors is an adult with an advanced solid tumor such as melanoma, head and neck, liver or kidney cancer. Each CDR3 is given without its conserved first and last residue. Each record gives: V gene, D gene, clone size, CDR3 protein. D genes are given only for firm matches. Where a row states a size, it is once, few, many or the class of an expanded clone; other rows omit it.

>TRBV7-2|NA|NA
ASSLLADTQY
>TRBV29-1|NA|few
SVSRSGEQY
>TRBV6-5|TRBD1|NA
ASRGDRAYGYT
>TRBV19|NA|NA
ATGTSLSSYEQY
>TRBV28|TRBD1|once
ASTSWTGVSEQY
>TRBV5-4|NA|NA
ASSAEGTRA
>TRBV7-6|NA|NA
ASSLVTPSAATDTQY
>TRBV7-9|NA|NA
ASSSGATEAF
>TRBV5-1|NA|NA
ASSLLGQGLEKLF
>TRBV4-1|NA|NA
ASSQDVRGVTGELF
>TRBV10-3|TRBD1|NA
AIGQGALVEQY
>TRBV4-3|NA|NA
ASSPGGRGTYNEQF
>TRBV7-3|TRBD2|NA
ASSLTVSPFPGLAGTKYNEQF
>TRBV28|NA|NA
ASSLYRTETNQPQH
>TRBV4-3|TRBD2|NA
ASSQGASGGKETQY
>TRBV18|NA|few
ASSPQGPETQY
>TRBV7-2|NA|NA
ASSLAGAGGGEQY
>TRBV7-2|NA|NA
ASSLEGQPYYEQY
>TRBV27|TRBD2|NA
ASSLRASGGPETQY
>TRBV18|NA|once
ASSPGVGADTQY
>TRBV5-5|NA|NA
ASSLVGGTTNTEAF
>TRBV5-1|TRBD1|NA
ASSPEGQGTGELF
>TRBV6-5|TRBD1|NA
ASSYQGQAKRGYT
>TRBV18|NA|NA
ASSPPLTSYEQY
>TRBV18|NA|NA
ASSLGEDQPQH
>TRBV7-8|NA|NA
ASTPGGLGANVLT
>TRBV19|NA|NA
ASSIDKGETYGYT
>TRBV2|NA|NA
ASSGQSNQPQH
>TRBV14|NA|NA
ASSKDGYGYT
>TRBV29-1|TRBD1|NA
SGRDSNEKLF
>TRBV5-4|NA|once
ASSHTYRKRSYEQY
>TRBV25-1|TRBD2|NA
ASRRLASTDTQY
>TRBV5-4|NA|NA
ASSSYQSYNEQF
>TRBV18|TRBD2|few
ASSPPLAGAYEQY
>TRBV11-2|NA|NA
ASSPGRWGSNYEQY
>TRBV15|TRBD1|NA
ATSRGGTDNQPQH
>TRBV14|NA|NA
ASSLGGEGQPQH
>TRBV4-3|NA|NA
ASSQGGGASYEQY
>TRBV19|TRBD1|NA
ASSTGTGLYEQY
>TRBV11-2|TRBD1|NA
ASTGTGAKNIQY
>TRBV13|NA|few
ASSLGGILSYNEQF
>TRBV27|NA|NA
ASTPITEETQY
>TRBV4-1|NA|NA
ASSQGIQGEQY
>TRBV4-1|NA|NA
ASSQEGAGRMAQY
>TRBV5-1|NA|NA
ASKDGRNQETQY
>TRBV6-6|NA|NA
ASSYNGITPQH
>TRBV28|TRBD1|once
ASSDPGTAYNEQF
>TRBV29-1|TRBD1|NA
SADRELNTEAF
>TRBV6-5|NA|NA
ASSEAGRRYEQY
>TRBV2|NA|NA
ATRDLGLVTEAF
>TRBV5-4|NA|NA
ASSLGPGVSGNTIY
>TRBV18|NA|NA
ASSPLVEGDTQY
>TRBV15|NA|NA
ATSRDQGMNTEAF
>TRBV6-5|TRBD1|NA
ASSISGQGNYGYT
>TRBV5-8|NA|NA
ASSLTGANVLT
>TRBV30|TRBD1|NA
AWTAGQGIGKLF
>TRBV7-6|NA|NA
ASSLNGGASTDTQY
>TRBV6-1|TRBD2|NA
ASREGTSGRVGQF
>TRBV2|NA|NA
ASSAGTFPEQY